One and the same sample provided the 24 T cell receptor beta chains below, sequenced in a study of T cells after yellow fever vaccination (dated by TCRdb to between 2019 and 2020). The treatment or condition label, as the study defines it: live attenuated yellow fever vaccine strain. Libraries were prepared through 5' RACE. Sequenced on an Illumina HiSeq 2500. TCRdb applied fastp at Q25 and MiXCR to the public reads, then kept only in-frame beta chains. Each entry merges the rows of one CDR3 protein and shows their most common DNA and genes. The sample includes 400,000 or so distinct CDR3 sequences, with roughly 12% observed a single time. About 17% of the sample belongs to the ten largest clones. Sequencing used PBMCs, obtained on the day of the first yellow fever vaccination. These receptor sequences come from a man aged 18 to 30 who received the YFV17D yellow fever vaccine.

This sequence joins TRBV18 and TRBJ1-5; D not resolved. The germline V gene encodes CDR1 KGHSH and CDR2 LQKENI. Trimming removed 5 bases from V and 0 bases from J, with 8 bases in between. The CDR3 spans 14 residues. As DNA, the CDR3 is TGTGCCAGCTCAGGGCAGAATAGCAATCAGCCCCAGCATTTT. Protein sequence: CASSGQNSNQPQHF.

V gene TRBV6-5 combines with J gene TRBJ1-1; possible D gene TRBD1, 5 bases. Per the germline V gene, CDR1 is MNHEY and CDR2 is SVGAGI. V was clipped by 2 bases and J by 7 bases, with 17 bases between them. The CDR3 loop spans 15 amino acids. CDR3 sequence: CASSYRARAGGEAFF. CDR3 DNA: TGTGCCAGCAGTTACAGGGCAAGGGCGGGGGGTGAAGCTTTCTTT.

The chain uses TRBV19 and TRBJ1-5; D not certain. Germline CDR1 is LNHDA and CDR2 is SQIVND (reference sequence). The CDR3 extends over 12 amino acids. Deletions cut 10 bases from V and 6 bases from J, with 13 bases between. In DNA, the CDR3 is TGTGCCACGGAAGCAACGGGTCAGCCCCAGCATTTT. It yields the protein CATEATGQPQHF.

This clonotype turned up a few times. The chain joins TRBV5-1 to TRBJ1-1; D gene ambiguous. Germline-derived CDR1 and CDR2 are SGHRS and YFSETQ. CDR3 length: 12 residues. Trimming took 0 bases from V and 4 from J, leaving 4 bases between them. CDR3 protein: CASSLDLTEAFF. As DNA, the CDR3 is TGCGCCAGCAGCTTGGACCTCACTGAAGCTTTCTTT. Using reference TRBV5-1 and TRBJ1-1 for the parts outside the CDR3, the full variable domain is KAGVTQTPRYLIKTRGQQVTLSCSPISGHRSVSWYQQTPGQGLQFLFEYFSETQRNKGNFPGRFSGRQFSNSRSEMNVSTLELGDSALYLCASSLDLTEAFFGQGTRLTVV.

The V and J genes are TRBV12-3 or TRBV12-4 and TRBJ1-4; 7 positions agree with TRBD1. This CDR3 contains 14 residues. V lost 6 bases to trimming and J lost 6 bases; unmatched junction nucleotides: 7. CDR3 in amino acids: CASSFSGTDEKLFF. The CDR3 coding sequence is TGTGCCAGCAGCTTCTCCGGGACAGATGAAAAACTGTTTTTT.

V and J are TRBV29-1 and TRBJ1-1; unclear D gene. The CDR3 sequence is 13 residues long. Germline assignment: CDR1 SQVTM and CDR2 ANQGSEA. Trimming took off 2 bases at V and 1 base at J, with 8 bases between the two ends. CDR3 loop: CSVEIGWNTEAFF. The CDR3 bases are TGCAGCGTTGAAATAGGGTGGAACACTGAAGCTTTCTTT.

The chain employs TRBV15 and TRBJ2-7; D gene unclear. Germline values: CDR1 LNHNV, CDR2 YYDKDF (reference sequence). V was cut by 0 bases and J by 1 base, with 7 bases left in between. The CDR3 has 14 amino acids. Here the CDR3 reads CATSRDKGSYEQYF. The CDR3 DNA reads as TGTGCCACCAGCAGAGATAAGGGTTCCTACGAGCAGTACTTC. Drawing the rest from reference TRBV15 and TRBJ2-7, the complete variable domain is DAMVIQNPRYQVTQFGKPVTLSCSQTLNHNVMYWYQQKSSQAPKLLFHYYDKDFNNEADTPDNFQSRRPNTSFCFLDIRSPGLGDTAMYLCATSRDKGSYEQYFGPGTRLTVT.

The chain combines TRBV5-6 with TRBJ1-1, with 8 bases aligning to TRBD1. The V and J ends lost 2 bases and 4 bases, in that order; junction bases with no gene match: 4. Per the germline V gene, CDR1 is SGHDT and CDR2 is YYEEEE. The CDR3 is 14 amino acids. The CDR3 loop is CASSFRTGRTEAFF. The CDR3 DNA sequence: TGTGCCAGCAGCTTTCGGACAGGGCGCACTGAAGCTTTCTTT.

As DNA, the CDR3 is TGTGCCAGCAGTTTATCTCAGGGAGGCTACACCTTC. Translating it yields CASSLSQGGYTF. The chain is built from TRBV28 and TRBJ1-2, with D possibly matching TRBD1 (5 bases). The CDR3 has 12 amino acids. Looked up from germline, CDR1 is MDHEN and CDR2 is SYDVKM. V was clipped by 1 base and J by 8 bases, with 8 bases between them.

This clonotype was picked up a small number of times. The chain couples TRBV7-9 to TRBJ1-1; no clear D gene. Germline V gives CDR1 SEHNR, CDR2 FQNEAQ (reference sequence). The CDR3 runs to 14 residues. Deletions cut 2 bases from V and 1 base from J, with 8 bases between. DNA for the CDR3: TGTGCCAGCAGCTTAATCTCGGAGAACACTGAAGCTTTCTTT. As protein: CASSLISENTEAFF.

The sample holds many counts of this clonotype. The J gene is TRBJ2-2, the V gene TRBV6-4; 10 bases fit TRBD2. V lost 3 bases, J lost 4 bases, and 2 bases stayed unmatched. Germline V CDR1 and CDR2: MRHNA, SNTAGT. The CDR3 is made up of 15 amino acids. Written as DNA, the CDR3 is TGTGCCAGCAGTGAAAGCGGGGGGGCCACCGGGGAGCTGTTTTTT. This sequence encodes CASSESGGATGELFF.

This clonotype has more than one count but fewer than ten. The rearrangement joins TRBV6-5 to TRBJ2-2, with 7 bases fitting TRBD2. The V gene's germline CDR1 is MNHEY and CDR2 SVGAGI. There are 14 residues in the CDR3. Trimming removed 8 bases from V and 7 bases from J; junction bases left unmatched: 10. The CDR3 protein is CASRTGLGGGELFF. In DNA form, the CDR3 reads TGTGCCAGCCGCACCGGACTAGGAGGCGGGGAGCTGTTTTTT.

The gene calls are TRBV10-3 and TRBJ2-7, with D maybe TRBD2 (6 bases). The CDR3 runs 12 residues. Trimming removed 6 bases at V and 4 bases at J, with 10 bases between. The V gene's germline CDR1 is ENHRY and CDR2 SYGVKD. The CDR3 DNA is TGTGCCATCAGCGGGACTCCTTACGAGCAGTACTTC. Translated: CAISGTPYEQYF.

This chain links TRBV7-3 with TRBJ2-1; D is perhaps TRBD1 (5 bases). Trimming left V 3 bases short and J 4 bases short, with 19 bases between. This CDR3 is built from 17 residues. Per germline, CDR1 SGHTA and CDR2 FQGTGA. CDR3 protein: CASSFYPIARGYNEQFF. The CDR3 DNA sequence: TGTGCCAGCAGCTTTTACCCGATAGCAAGGGGATACAATGAGCAGTTCTTC.

V gene TRBV9 combines with J gene TRBJ1-4, with D uncertain. CDR3 length: 15 residues. Germline V gene data show CDR1 as SGDLS and CDR2 as YYNGEE. V lost 0 bases, J lost 4 bases, and 10 bases lay in between. DNA of the CDR3: TGTGCCAGCAGCGTAGTTGGATCCAGTAATGAAAAACTGTTTTTT. It specifies CASSVVGSSNEKLFF. Looking up the rest from reference TRBV9 and TRBJ1-4 gives the full variable domain: DSGVTQTPKHLITATGQRVTLRCSPRSGDLSVYWYQQSLDQGLQFLIQYYNGEERAKGNILERFSAQQFPDLHSELNLSSLELGDSALYFCASSVVGSSNEKLFFGSGTQLSVL.

This clonotype was seen ten or more times. The chain combines TRBV24-1 with TRBJ2-1; D is tentatively TRBD1 or TRBD2 (6 bases each). CDR3 length equals 13 residues. V was shortened by 1 base and J by 8 bases, with 8 bases between the two germline ends. Germline V lookup: CDR1 KGHDR, CDR2 SFDVKD. Written as DNA, the CDR3 is TGTGCCACCAGTGATTTAAGGGGGGATGAGCAGTTCTTC. Translated, it gives CATSDLRGDEQFF.

The chain has TRBV11-2 and TRBJ2-1; D may be TRBD1 or TRBD2 (5 bases each). Trimming removed 1 base from V and 6 bases from J, with 10 bases in between. CDR3 length: 14 amino acids. Per the germline V gene, CDR1 is SGHAT and CDR2 is FQNNGV. The CDR3 region is CASSLVGTGNEQFF. The CDR3 nucleotides read TGTGCCAGCAGCTTAGTTGGGACCGGCAATGAGCAGTTCTTC.

This chain joins TRBV5-1 and TRBJ2-3; TRBD1 might be the D (6 bases). CDR1 is SGHRS and CDR2 is YFSETQ in the germline V gene. Between the trimmed V and J ends, which lost 3 bases and 0 bases, there was a span of 11 bases. The CDR3 has 15 amino acids. CDR3 protein: CASSWYRESTDTQYF. The CDR3 DNA reads TGCGCCAGCAGCTGGTACAGGGAAAGCACAGATACGCAGTATTTT. Variable domain in full (rest from reference TRBV5-1 and TRBJ2-3): KAGVTQTPRYLIKTRGQQVTLSCSPISGHRSVSWYQQTPGQGLQFLFEYFSETQRNKGNFPGRFSGRQFSNSRSEMNVSTLELGDSALYLCASSWYRESTDTQYFGPGTRLTVL.

This clonotype was counted between two and nine times. The chain combines TRBV20-1 with TRBJ2-5, with TRBD2 as a possible D gene (5 bases). CDR1 and CDR2 (germline): DFQATT, SNEGSKA (reference sequence). The CDR3 consists of 15 residues. The V and J ends lost 5 bases and 2 bases respectively, with 18 bases between them. The CDR3 bases are TGCAGTGCTTCCAATTCCCCGGACTTTCAAGAGACCCAGTACTTC. It yields the protein CSASNSPDFQETQYF.

This clonotype has a handful of counts. V usage is TRBV7-2 and J usage is TRBJ2-7; D gene uncertain. The CDR3 covers 15 residues. The V gene's germline CDR1 is SGHTA and CDR2 FQGNSA. Trimming cost V 0 bases and J 0 bases, with 9 bases left between them. The chain's CDR3 is CASSLAGVISYEQYF. The CDR3, as DNA: TGTGCCAGCAGCTTAGCTGGGGTAATCTCCTACGAGCAGTACTTC.

The chain couples TRBV12-3 or TRBV12-4 to TRBJ2-7, with a possible D match to TRBD2 (5 bases). This CDR3 is built from 15 residues. Trimming removed 5 bases at V and 7 bases at J, with 21 bases between. For the CDR3, the DNA is TGTGCCAGCAGTCCTGTAGCGAGACTGTCGAGTGAGCAGTACTTC. Translation: CASSPVARLSSEQYF.

The chain employs TRBV13 and TRBJ2-7; D remains unclear. Germline V CDR1 and CDR2: PRHDT, FYEKMQ (reference sequence). V was cut by 5 bases and J by 0 bases, with 29 bases left in between. This CDR3 comprises 20 residues. This chain's CDR3 is CASSAPNVAHRNDLSYEQYF. As DNA, the CDR3 is TGTGCCAGCAGCGCACCGAACGTCGCGCACCGGAACGACCTCTCCTACGAGCAGTACTTC.

The chain couples TRBV2 to TRBJ1-1; TRBD1 aligns across 8 bases. With 8 bases clipped from V and 1 base from J, the junction kept 3 bases outside the gene matches. Looked up from germline, CDR1 is SNHLY and CDR2 is FYNNEI. The length of the CDR3 is 13 residues. CDR3 protein: CASGQGENTEAFF. CDR3 nucleotides: TGTGCCAGCGGACAGGGTGAGAACACTGAAGCTTTCTTT.

This clonotype has a handful of counts. The J gene is TRBJ2-7, the V gene TRBV4-1, with D perhaps TRBD2 (6 bases). V lost 1 base and J lost 3, with 13 bases in between. The CDR3 sequence is 15 residues long. Germline V gives CDR1 MGHRA, CDR2 YSYEKL. CDR3 sequence reads: CASSQVRGLLYEQYF. The CDR3 DNA follows: TGCGCCAGCAGCCAAGTTCGGGGACTCCTCTACGAGCAGTACTTC.